Presented here are 20 T cell receptor beta chains from one specimen sequenced in a study of blood T cell repertoires in COVID-19. The repertoire was sequenced with immunoSEQ multiplex PCR; TCRdb's copy has only in-frame clones and lacks some. The table has some 210,000 clones, about 88% seen once. Sequenced sample: peripheral blood. These receptors all stem from a woman in her 40s who had recovered from COVID-19.

This clone was observed a handful of times. The chain carries TRBV7-9 and TRBJ2-2, with TRBD2 matching over 8 bases. The CDR3 extends over 15 amino acids. With 3 bases clipped from V and 6 bases from J, the junction kept 6 bases outside the gene matches. CDR1 and CDR2 (germline): SEHNR, FQNEAQ (reference sequence). The DNA for the CDR3 is TGTGCCAGCAGCTTCCTAGCGGGCGAGGCCGGGGAGCTGTTTTTT. Translated: CASSFLAGEAGELFF. Looking up the rest from reference TRBV7-9 and TRBJ2-2 gives the full variable domain: DTGVSQNPRHKITKRGQNVTFRCDPISEHNRLYWYRQTLGQGPEFLTYFQNEAQLEKSRLLSDRFSAERPKGSFSTLEIQRTEQGDSAMYLCASSFLAGEAGELFFGEGSRLTVL.

The chain recombines TRBV7-9 with TRBJ2-5; D gene unclear. Germline V gives CDR1 SEHNR, CDR2 FQNEAQ (reference sequence). The ends were cut back, 5 bases at V and 5 bases at J, with 21 bases in the middle. CDR3 length: 16 amino acids. CDR3 protein: CASSPFTYTDGETQYF. As DNA, the CDR3 is TGTGCCAGCAGCCCCTTCACTTACACCGACGGGGAGACCCAGTACTTC.

This clone was observed a single time. This sequence joins TRBV7-2 and TRBJ2-3, with 11 bases identical to TRBD2. V lost 2 bases to trimming and J lost 1 base; unmatched junction nucleotides: 8. The CDR3 has 18 residues. The germline V gene has CDR1 SGHTA and CDR2 FQGNSA. CDR3 DNA: TGTGCCAGCAGCTTAATGACGTATAGCGGGAGGGGCACAGATACGCAGTATTTT. This gives the protein CASSLMTYSGRGTDTQYF.

Here the CDR3 reads CASSHGDRGLGEQYF. The DNA of the CDR3 is TGTGCCAGCAGCCATGGGGACAGGGGGCTGGGCGAGCAGTACTTC. This chain links TRBV3-1 (or the pseudogene TRBV3-2) with TRBJ2-7; TRBD1 agrees at 12 bases. The J segment lost 6 bases and the V segment lost 3 bases, leaving 6 bases of the junction unmatched. From germline, CDR1 is LGHDT and CDR2 YNNKEL (reference sequence). This CDR3 has 15 amino acids.

The gene calls are TRBV6-5 and TRBJ1-1; D is unresolved. The CDR3 runs to 13 residues. Between the trimmed V and J ends, which lost 6 bases and 0 bases, there was a span of 8 bases. Germline values: CDR1 MNHEY, CDR2 SVGAGI. This CDR3 reads CASRRELNTEAFF. The CDR3 bases are TGTGCCAGCAGGAGAGAATTGAACACTGAAGCTTTCTTT.

The genes are TRBV15 and TRBJ2-1; 10 bases align to TRBD2. The germline V gene has CDR1 LNHNV and CDR2 YYDKDF (reference sequence). This CDR3 contains 18 residues. V gave up 0 bases and J gave up 15 bases; unmatched junction bases: 20. CDR3 loop: CATSRDLGGAGGFSLLFF. Written as DNA, the CDR3 is TGTGCCACCAGCAGAGATCTTGGTGGAGCGGGAGGGTTTAGTTTGCTGTTCTTC.

V and J are TRBV29-1 and TRBJ1-1, with 10 bases fitting TRBD1. The germline V gene encodes CDR1 SQVTM and CDR2 ANQGSEA. V shed 5 bases, J shed 5 bases, and the junction held 14 bases outside the gene matches. The CDR3 consists of 16 residues. The CDR3 DNA sequence: TGCAGCGTTCAAGGGGGACAGGGGCGTTTCGGGACTGAAGCTTTCTTT. Residues: CSVQGGQGRFGTEAFF. The full variable domain, with the rest looked up from reference TRBV29-1 and TRBJ1-1, is SAVISQKPSRDICQRGTSLTIQCQVDSQVTMMFWYRQQPGQSLTLIATANQGSEATYESGFVIDKFPISRPNLTFSTLTVSNMSPEDSSIYLCSVQGGQGRFGTEAFFGQGTRLTVV.

V usage is TRBV2 and J usage is TRBJ2-7, with 10 bases that match TRBD1. The germline V gene encodes CDR1 SNHLY and CDR2 FYNNEI. V trimming: 10 bases; J trimming: 3 bases; junction bases outside the gene matches: 9. The CDR3 sequence is 14 residues long. The CDR3 nucleotides are TGTGCCACGGGACAGGGGACGATAATCTACGAGCAGTACTTC. Translation: CATGQGTIIYEQYF.

This chain connects TRBV19 to TRBJ1-5; possible D gene TRBD1, 5 bases. This CDR3 is built from 15 residues. The germline V gene has CDR1 LNHDA and CDR2 SQIVND (reference sequence). Trimming pared 3 bases from V and 1 base from J, leaving 10 bases between. In DNA form, the CDR3 reads TGTGCCAGTAGTATCTGGACAACCAGCAATCAGCCCCAGCATTTT. Its protein product is CASSIWTTSNQPQHF.

V and J are TRBV29-1 and TRBJ1-2, with 9 bases that match TRBD1. The CDR3 consists of 16 residues. V dropped 3 bases and J dropped 8; count of bases not matched to a gene: 16. Germline CDR1 is SQVTM and CDR2 is ANQGSEA. CDR3 amino acids: CSVDDSPGTGTMGYTF. In DNA form, the CDR3 reads TGCAGCGTTGATGACTCCCCCGGGACAGGGACTATGGGCTACACCTTC.

This clone was picked up one time. The chain uses TRBV5-1 and TRBJ2-7, with a tentative D call TRBD1 (5 bases). Germline-derived CDR1 and CDR2 are SGHRS and YFSETQ. The V end was cut by 4 bases, the J end by 9 bases, with 17 bases between. The CDR3 extends over 13 amino acids. The CDR3 coding sequence is TGCGCCAGCAGCACCCCGGACACCCCTCGGCAGTACTTC. It specifies CASSTPDTPRQYF.

The rearrangement uses TRBV19 and TRBJ1-1; 12 nucleotides match TRBD1. J gave up 5 bases and V 5 bases, and 12 bases lay outside the gene matches. This CDR3 is 17 amino acids long. Germline loops: CDR1 LNHDA, CDR2 SQIVND (reference sequence). The CDR3 bases are TGTGCCAGTAGTCCGGGACAGGGGGCTTTATATATTACTGAAGCTTTCTTT. This sequence encodes CASSPGQGALYITEAFF.

V gene TRBV18 combines with J gene TRBJ2-4; tentatively, D is TRBD1 (6 bases). V was trimmed by 1 base and J by 7 bases, leaving 17 bases between them. Germline V gene data show CDR1 as KGHSH and CDR2 as LQKENI. The CDR3 runs 16 residues. Written as DNA, the CDR3 is TGTGCCAGCTCACCACTGGGCAGGGGTGTAGATAACATTCAGTACTTC. Its protein is CASSPLGRGVDNIQYF. Drawing the rest from reference TRBV18 and TRBJ2-4, the complete variable domain is NAGVMQNPRHLVRRRGQEARLRCSPMKGHSHVYWYRQLPEEGLKFMVYLQKENIIDESGMPKERFSAEFPKEGPSILRIQQVVRGDSAAYFCASSPLGRGVDNIQYFGAGTRLSVL.

The CDR3 coding sequence is TGTGCCAGCAGCACAAAGGGGATCGCAGGGATGGAGACCCAGTACTTC. This translates into CASSTKGIAGMETQYF. The chain uses TRBV7-7 and TRBJ2-5; D is perhaps TRBD1 (5 bases). The germline V gene encodes CDR1 SSHAT and CDR2 FNYEAQ (reference sequence). The CDR3 consists of 16 residues. V was clipped by 5 bases and J by 5 bases, with 21 bases between them.

A single count supports this clone. The genes are TRBV25-1 and TRBJ1-2, with TRBD1 matching 12 bases. V lost 3 bases, J lost 2 bases, and 7 bases stayed unmatched. Germline V gene lookup returns CDR1 MGHDK and CDR2 SYGVNS. The CDR3 has 17 amino acids. In nucleotides, the CDR3 is TGTGCCAGCAGTGACAGGCCCGGGACAGGGGGCAACTATGGCTACACCTTC. This encodes CASSDRPGTGGNYGYTF.

The V call is TRBV6-6, the J call TRBJ1-5; D gene uncertain. Germline V gene data show CDR1 as MNHNY and CDR2 as SVGAGI (reference sequence). This CDR3 region has 14 residues. Trimming left V 7 bases short and J 2 bases short, with 12 bases between. This chain's CDR3 is CASKEAEGNQPQHF. Written as DNA, the CDR3 is TGTGCCAGCAAGGAAGCAGAGGGCAATCAGCCCCAGCATTTT.

The rearrangement joins TRBV7-8 to TRBJ1-6; D remains unclear. Per germline, CDR1 SGHVS and CDR2 FQNEAQ. The CDR3 has 17 amino acids. Trimming stripped 4 bases from V and 9 bases from J, with 22 bases between. CDR3 in DNA: TGTGCCAGCAGCTCGACCGATACCAGTAGGACTTCTTCACCCCTCCACTTT. Translating it yields CASSSTDTSRTSSPLHF.

The chain couples TRBV6-4 to TRBJ1-1; a possible D gene is TRBD1 (5 bases). Germline lookup yields CDR1 MRHNA and CDR2 SNTAGT. The CDR3 runs to 13 residues. V dropped 6 bases and J dropped 1 base, with 9 bases sitting between them. The chain's CDR3 is CASSVTGNTEAFF. The CDR3 DNA follows: TGTGCCAGCAGCGTTACAGGGAACACTGAAGCTTTCTTT.

V is TRBV27 and J is TRBJ2-2; the D is unclear. The CDR3 sequence is 16 residues long. Per the germline V gene, CDR1 is MNHEY and CDR2 is SMNVEV (reference sequence). Trimming pared 2 bases from V and 4 bases from J, leaving 14 bases between. The CDR3 reads CASSLEIDLGTGELFF. CDR3 in DNA: TGTGCCAGCAGTTTAGAAATAGACCTAGGCACCGGGGAGCTGTTTTTT.

The chain carries TRBV3-1 (or the pseudogene TRBV3-2) and TRBJ1-1; maybe TRBD1 (6 bases). The germline V gene has CDR1 LGHDT and CDR2 YNNKEL (reference sequence). The CDR3 has 15 residues. Trimming shortened V by 2 bases and J by 3 bases, and 13 bases separated the two germline ends. The CDR3 DNA follows: TGTGCCAGCAGCCAACCGGGTCAGGGGTACACTGAAGCTTTCTTT. Amino acids: CASSQPGQGYTEAFF.